The present entry profiles one T cell receptor (beta chain) with its context. The CDR3 regions of TCR beta were amplified from RNA transcripts. First-round RT-PCR of the TCR CDR3 relied on the HTBI primer set. TCRdb reprocessed the multiplex PCR reads with MiXCR, giving one entry per CDR3 protein. The sample lists about 640,000 distinct CDR3 sequences, less than 25% occurring once. These data are taken from a study of T cells in Graves' hyperthyroidism and ophthalmopathy. The V end lost 5 bases, the J end lost 2 bases, and 22 bases lay between the germline ends. The CDR3 runs to 17 residues. Looked up from germline, CDR1 is SEHNR and CDR2 is FQNEAQ (reference sequence). PBMCs were derived from 9.5 to 10 ml fresh peripheral blood.

This chain uses TRBV7-9 with TRBJ2-7, with D perhaps matching TRBD2 (6 bases). This receptor was obtained from a man aged 25 to 40 with Graves' ophthalmopathy. Sequencing was done on a sample of blood. Here the CDR3 reads CASSPPLAFGLTYEQYF. In nucleotides, the CDR3 is TGTGCCAGCAGCCCGCCCCTAGCGTTTGGGTTAACCTACGAGCAGTACTTC.